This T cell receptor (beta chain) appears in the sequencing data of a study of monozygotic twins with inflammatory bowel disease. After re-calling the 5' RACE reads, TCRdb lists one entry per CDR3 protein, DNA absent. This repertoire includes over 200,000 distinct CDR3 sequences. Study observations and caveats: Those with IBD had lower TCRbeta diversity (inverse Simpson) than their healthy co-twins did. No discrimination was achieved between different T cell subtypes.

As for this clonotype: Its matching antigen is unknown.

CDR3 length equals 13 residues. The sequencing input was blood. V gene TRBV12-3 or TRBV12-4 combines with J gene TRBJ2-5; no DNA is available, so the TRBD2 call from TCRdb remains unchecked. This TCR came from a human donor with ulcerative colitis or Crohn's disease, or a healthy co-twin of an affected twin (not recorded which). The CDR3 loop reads CASRGGLQETQYF.